This section outlines one T cell receptor (beta chain) sequence together with its context. The antigen remains unidentified. This record comes from a study of cytomegalovirus exposure and HLA in healthy donors. Study-level information: In an early release, HLA-typed donors contributed tens of millions of unique TCR sequences.

Germline V gene sequence: CDR1 MNHEY, CDR2 SVGAGI. The CDR3 contains 16 residues. V lost 0 bases, J lost 4 bases, and 8 bases stayed unmatched. Amplification used 60 Vbeta primers and 13 Jbeta primers. TCRdb's table, derived via immunoSEQ multiplex PCR, lists solely in-frame clones and lacks some. The sample consists of 150,000 or so clones, just under 75% of them appearing once. Study results and caveats: Researchers had no immune exposure information except CMV serostatus available.

The sample comprised PBMCs. The chain has TRBV6-5 and TRBJ1-2; 7 nucleotides agree with TRBD1. The clonotype was recovered from a woman between 18 and 30 years old in good health and CMV-seronegative. The CDR3 spells CASSYSSNRGVYGYTF. The CDR3 DNA reads as TGTGCCAGCAGTTACTCTTCTAACAGGGGCGTCTATGGCTACACCTTC.